The 22 T cell receptor beta chains below all came from one sample that was sequenced in a study of blood T cell repertoires in COVID-19. Measured with immunoSEQ multiplex PCR; TCRdb has only the in-frame clones, and not every one. The data hold about 59,000 clones, with around three quarters observed a single time. Sequencing was done on a sample of peripheral blood. Receptor source: a man aged 55 to 70 with acute or convalescent COVID-19.

This clone appeared a few times. The chain has TRBV28 and TRBJ1-2; D gene ambiguous. CDR1 and CDR2 from the germline V gene are MDHEN and SYDVKM. V was pared by 2 bases and J by 2 bases, with 9 bases between. This CDR3 contains 14 residues. This chain's CDR3 is CASSLRPGNYGYTF. The DNA for the CDR3 is TGTGCCAGCAGTTTAAGACCGGGGAACTATGGCTACACCTTC.

This clone occurred once. This chain joins TRBV7-2 and TRBJ1-4; 8 nucleotides agree with TRBD1. The CDR3 consists of 14 residues. With V trimmed by 4 bases and J by 8 bases, 6 bases remained unmatched. Per germline, CDR1 SGHTA and CDR2 FQGNSA. CDR3 bases: TGTGCCAGCAGCTACAGGACAGGGCGGGAAAAACTGTTTTTT. As protein: CASSYRTGREKLFF. Full variable domain (rest looked up from reference TRBV7-2 and TRBJ1-4): GAGVSQSPSNKVTEKGKDVELRCDPISGHTALYWYRQSLGQGLEFLIYFQGNSAPDKSGLPSDRFSAERTGGSVSTLTIQRTQQEDSAVYLCASSYRTGREKLFFGSGTQLSVL.

The chain links TRBV18 to TRBJ2-2, with 14 bases that match TRBD2. CDR1 is KGHSH, CDR2 LQKENI, per germline. The ends lost 2 bases at V and 5 bases at J; junction bases unmatched: 10. The CDR3 is made up of 19 amino acids. In nucleotides, the CDR3 is TGTGCCAGCTCACCAAGACCCGGGACTAGCGGGAGCCCGACCGGGGAGCTGTTTTTT. Its translation is CASSPRPGTSGSPTGELFF.

V usage is TRBV30 and J usage is TRBJ2-1, with 9 bases identical to TRBD2. J lost 6 bases, V lost 0 bases, and 3 bases had no gene match. Germline CDR1 reads GTSNPN; CDR2 reads SVGIG (reference sequence). The CDR3 is 14 residues long. The CDR3 reads CAWSVGTSSNEQFF. The CDR3 coding sequence is TGTGCCTGGAGTGTCGGGACTAGCTCCAATGAGCAGTTCTTC.

The chain employs TRBV21-1 and TRBJ2-1; the table calls TRBD2, which could not be checked here. TRBV21-1 is described as a pseudogene. There are 14 residues in the CDR3. The CDR3 DNA sequence: TGTGCCAGTCGACTAGCGGGGATCTACAATGAGCAGTTCTTC. Its protein is CASRLAGIYNEQFF.

The V gene is TRBV6-5, the J gene TRBJ2-3; weak D call: TRBD2 (6 bases). CDR1 is MNHEY, CDR2 SVGAGI, per germline. V lost 8 bases, J lost 3 bases, and 18 bases lay in between. The CDR3 loop spans 15 amino acids. CDR3 bases: TGTGCCAGCGGGCTCTGGGGGGAAAGGACAGATACGCAGTATTTT. Residues: CASGLWGERTDTQYF.

A few counts support this clone. The chain is built from TRBV1 and TRBJ1-1; the table's D call of TRBD1 was not tested on the DNA. TRBV1 represents a pseudogene. This CDR3 comprises 15 residues. The CDR3 DNA sequence: TGCACCAGCAGCCAAAAGGGGTCAGTGAACACTGAAGCTTTCTTT. This translates into CTSSQKGSVNTEAFF.

The V gene is TRBV29-1, the J gene TRBJ1-4; no clear D gene. Germline V lookup: CDR1 SQVTM, CDR2 ANQGSEA. V gave up 4 bases and J gave up 5 bases, with 14 bases separating them. The CDR3 loop spans 14 amino acids. CDR3 DNA: TGCAGCGTTGGTACAAGGGAGATAAATGAAAAACTGTTTTTT. Protein product: CSVGTREINEKLFF.

This clone was detected a few times. The chain employs TRBV7-6 and TRBJ2-2; TRBD2 matches 11 bases. Germline V CDR1 and CDR2: SGHVS, FNYEAQ. The CDR3 is 17 residues long. The J segment lost 0 bases and the V segment lost 6 bases, leaving 6 bases of the junction unmatched. The CDR3 sequence: CASRGTSGNANTGELFF. CDR3 nucleotide sequence: TGTGCCAGCAGGGGGACTAGCGGAAACGCGAACACCGGGGAGCTGTTTTTT.

The chain uses TRBV7-9 and TRBJ1-1, with unresolved D. This CDR3 comprises 11 residues. V shed 4 bases and J shed 8 bases, with 8 bases lying between them. Germline CDR1 and CDR2: SEHNR and FQNEAQ (reference sequence). CDR3 loop: CASSSPTEAFF. The CDR3, as DNA: TGTGCCAGCAGCTCCCCGACAGAAGCTTTCTTT.

The chain combines TRBV19 with TRBJ1-5, with a weak D call TRBD1 (6 bases). The germline V and J ends were trimmed by 6 bases and 0 bases, with 15 bases remaining between them. Germline V CDR1 and CDR2: LNHDA, SQIVND (reference sequence). CDR3 length equals 16 residues. The CDR3 DNA sequence: TGTGCCAGTAGCCTCACAGGGACGGTTAGCAATCAGCCCCAGCATTTT. It codes for CASSLTGTVSNQPQHF.

This chain connects TRBV5-1 to TRBJ1-1; D may be TRBD1 (5 bases). V dropped 6 bases and J dropped 1 base, with 10 bases sitting between them. There are 13 residues in the CDR3. Per germline, CDR1 SGHRS and CDR2 YFSETQ. This CDR3 reads CASNEQANTEAFF. For the CDR3, the DNA is TGCGCCAGCAATGAACAGGCGAACACTGAAGCTTTCTTT.

V and J are TRBV6-6 and TRBJ1-5; D may be TRBD1 (5 bases). Between the trimmed V and J ends, which lost 6 bases and 3 bases, there was a span of 15 bases. The CDR3 spans 15 residues. Germline V gene data show CDR1 as MNHNY and CDR2 as SVGAGI (reference sequence). CDR3 sequence (DNA): TGTGCCAGCAGAGATTCGGACACTTCCAATCAGCCCCAGCATTTT. Translating gives CASRDSDTSNQPQHF.

This chain joins TRBV30 and TRBJ1-2; D unresolved. The CDR3 consists of 13 residues. The V end was cut by 0 bases, the J end by 8 bases, with 13 bases between. The germline CDR1 and CDR2 sequences are GTSNPN and SVGIG (reference sequence). CDR3 protein: CAWSVPGYAGYTF. Here the CDR3 DNA reads TGTGCCTGGAGTGTACCCGGGTATGCGGGCTACACCTTC.

About this clone itself: The junction shows a germline mismatch at one end, possibly a read error. The CDR3 loop is CASRLDSRELFF. The CDR3 bases are TGTGCCAGCAGGTTAGACTCGAGGGAGCTGTTTTTT. This chain connects TRBV12-3 or TRBV12-4 to TRBJ2-2; no definite D call. The CDR3 has 12 residues.

The J gene is TRBJ2-5, the V gene TRBV27; D perhaps matches TRBD2 (6 bases). The CDR3 sequence is 13 residues long. The germline gives CDR1 MNHEY, CDR2 SMNVEV (reference sequence). V was shortened by 1 base and J by 4 bases, with 7 bases between the two germline ends. The CDR3 spells CASSLYGGETQYF. In nucleotides, the CDR3 is TGTGCCAGCAGTTTATACGGGGGAGAGACCCAGTACTTC.

The V gene is TRBV7-3, the J gene TRBJ2-3, with 7 bases matching TRBD1. Germline values: CDR1 SGHTA, CDR2 FQGTGA. Losses at the gene ends were 0 bases for V and 5 bases for J; bases not matched to a gene: 5. This CDR3 region has 15 residues. This CDR3 is CASSLTGQPKDTQYF. CDR3 bases: TGTGCCAGCAGCTTAACGGGACAGCCCAAAGATACGCAGTATTTT.

The chain carries TRBV28 and TRBJ1-5; 9 bases align to TRBD1. V trimming: 6 bases; J trimming: 7 bases; junction bases outside the gene matches: 13. Germline CDR1 reads MDHEN; CDR2 reads SYDVKM. The length of the CDR3 is 16 residues. CDR3 sequence reads: CASSPPDRGSRQPQHF. The DNA of the CDR3 is TGTGCCAGCAGCCCCCCCGACAGGGGGTCGCGGCAGCCCCAGCATTTT.

The chain recombines TRBV9 with TRBJ1-2; no definite D call. CDR3 length: 15 amino acids. Germline CDR1 reads SGDLS; CDR2 reads YYNGEE. V was clipped by 0 bases and J by 3 bases, with 12 bases between them. CDR3 loop: CASSVGAAADYGYTF. The CDR3 coding sequence is TGTGCCAGCAGCGTAGGAGCGGCTGCGGACTATGGCTACACCTTC. The full variable domain, completed using reference TRBV9 and TRBJ1-2, is DSGVTQTPKHLITATGQRVTLRCSPRSGDLSVYWYQQSLDQGLQFLIQYYNGEERAKGNILERFSAQQFPDLHSELNLSSLELGDSALYFCASSVGAAADYGYTFGSGTRLTVV.

The chain recombines TRBV28 with TRBJ2-7; TRBD1 agrees at 7 bases. With 5 bases clipped from V and 7 bases from J, the junction kept 8 bases outside the gene matches. Germline V lookup: CDR1 MDHEN, CDR2 SYDVKM. CDR3 length: 13 residues. The CDR3 bases are TGTGCCAGCAGTCCCCCAACAGGGGTTGAGCAGTACTTC. Protein: CASSPPTGVEQYF. The full variable domain, completed using reference TRBV28 and TRBJ2-7, is DVKVTQSSRYLVKRTGEKVFLECVQDMDHENMFWYRQDPGLGLRLIYFSYDVKMKEKGDIPEGYSVSREKKERFSLILESASTNQTSMYLCASSPPTGVEQYFGPGTRLTVT.

There are a few counts of this clone. The chain couples TRBV5-4 to TRBJ2-7, with 7 positions matching TRBD1. The CDR3 contains 14 residues. Per the germline V gene, CDR1 is SGHNT and CDR2 is YYREEE (reference sequence). Unmatched junction bases numbered 10, after V lost 4 bases and J lost 6 bases. CDR3: CASSDKGALGEQYF. Here the CDR3 DNA reads TGTGCCAGCAGCGACAAGGGGGCCCTCGGCGAGCAGTACTTC.

The chain employs TRBV29-1 and TRBJ2-1; 10 positions agree with TRBD2. CDR1 is SQVTM and CDR2 is ANQGSEA in the germline V gene. This CDR3 is 17 amino acids long. With V trimmed by 1 base and J by 4 bases, 10 bases remained unmatched. The CDR3 bases are TGCAGCGTTGAAGTAGCGGGAGGCCCTTTCTTGTACAATGAGCAGTTCTTC. It is translated as CSVEVAGGPFLYNEQFF.